This T cell receptor (beta chain) was captured by sequencing in a study of blood T cell repertoires in COVID-19. Background on the study: Specimens from acute and convalescent COVID-19 originated in the United States, Italy and Spain. Sources were T cells, B-cell-depleted T cells, or PBMCs; the material itself was cDNA or gDNA.

Authors' data handling: Amplified reference gene primers provided the basis for estimating nucleated cell counts. The method was immunoSEQ multiplex PCR; TCRdb's version includes in-frame clones alone and lacks a portion of them. That table is the source of V, J and clone size, and D and trimming were worked out from the DNA. The sample lists 200,000 to 250,000 clones, less than 85% occurring once. Germline V gives CDR1 SNHLY, CDR2 FYNNEI. The CDR3 has 14 residues. V was clipped by 3 bases and J by 2 bases, with 10 bases between them. Recruited during active infection, patients (from Seattle) were subsequently followed longitudinally.

The sequenced material came from peripheral blood. The source of this sequence is a woman aged 80 or over with COVID-19, enrolled during active disease. The chain has TRBV2 and TRBJ1-2, with D tentatively TRBD1 (5 bases). The CDR3 loop reads CASSEVTANYGYTF. The CDR3, as DNA: TGTGCCAGCAGTGAGGTGACAGCGAACTATGGCTACACCTTC. The full variable domain, its missing parts supplied by reference TRBV2 and TRBJ1-2, is EPEVTQTPSHQVTQMGQEVILRCVPISNHLYFYWYRQILGQKVEFLVSFYNNEISEKSEIFDDQFSVERPDGSNFTLKIRSTKLEDSAMYFCASSEVTANYGYTFGSGTRLTVV.